Below, 5 T cell receptor beta chains from the same sample are listed, as sequenced in a study of cytomegalovirus exposure and HLA in healthy donors. In the PCR, 60 Vbeta and 13 Jbeta primers were used. TCRdb keeps only in-frame clones here, not all; method: immunoSEQ multiplex PCR. The table lists about 200,000 clones, roughly 80% of them singletons. The source material was PBMCs. Source of these receptors: a woman between 18 and 29 years old in good health and CMV-seronegative.

The chain recombines TRBV10-1 with TRBJ2-3; TRBD2 matches at 8 bases. The J segment lost 6 bases and the V segment lost 2 bases, leaving 13 bases of the junction unmatched. Germline V gene data show CDR1 as WNHNN and CDR2 as SYGVQD (reference sequence). The CDR3 covers 17 residues. CDR3 amino acids: CASSERYGAGAGDTQYF. The CDR3, as DNA: TGCGCCAGCAGTGAGCGTTATGGAGCGGGAGCGGGGGATACGCAGTATTTT.

The chain joins TRBV19 to TRBJ2-7; 9 nucleotides align to TRBD2. V shed 4 bases, J shed 2 bases, and the junction held 3 bases outside the gene matches. Germline V CDR1 and CDR2: LNHDA, SQIVND (reference sequence). The CDR3 length is 14 residues. The CDR3 loop is CASSKSSGTYEQYF. As DNA, the CDR3 is TGTGCCAGTAGTAAGTCTAGCGGGACCTACGAGCAGTACTTC.

The genes are TRBV30 and TRBJ2-7, with 11 bases identical to TRBD2. This CDR3 spans 14 amino acids. The ends lost 4 bases at V and 3 bases at J; junction bases unmatched: 5. Germline CDR1 is GTSNPN and CDR2 is SVGIG (reference sequence). CDR3 nucleotide sequence: TGTGCCTGGAACGACGGGACTAGCGGCTACGAGCAGTACTTC. Protein sequence: CAWNDGTSGYEQYF.

The chain has TRBV5-1 and TRBJ1-1; 7 nucleotides align to TRBD1. The ends lost 5 bases at V and 5 bases at J; junction bases unmatched: 6. CDR1 and CDR2 from the germline V gene are SGHRS and YFSETQ. The CDR3 sequence is 13 residues long. CDR3 residues: CASRRQGDTEAFF. As DNA, the CDR3 is TGCGCCAGCAGGCGACAGGGAGATACTGAAGCTTTCTTT.

V is TRBV4-1 and J is TRBJ1-1, with 10 nucleotides matching TRBD1. V was pared by 4 bases and J by 4 bases, with 9 bases of the junction left unmatched. CDR1 MGHRA and CDR2 YSYEKL come from the germline V gene. The CDR3 is 16 amino acids. The CDR3: CASSRPTGGSFTEAFF. CDR3 nucleotides: TGCGCCAGCAGCCGTCCGACAGGGGGCAGCTTCACTGAAGCTTTCTTT.